The 20 T cell receptor beta chains presented below share a single source sample, sequenced in a study of neurological immune-mediated disorders. One entry per CDR3 protein results from TCRdb running MiXCR on the 5' RACE reads. In the table there are around 46,000 distinct CDR3 sequences, about 2% of which are singletons. Material: PBMCs. These receptors were obtained from a woman aged 40 to 50 with multiple sclerosis.

This clonotype was recorded at least ten times. The chain is built from TRBV12-3 or TRBV12-4 and TRBJ1-3; D call uncertain. This CDR3 has 14 residues. V shed 5 bases and J shed 4 bases, with 12 bases lying between them. The CDR3 protein is CASSPDHLGNTIYF. CDR3 bases: TGTGCCAGCAGTCCCGACCACCTGGGAAACACCATATATTTT.

This clonotype has a count of ten or more. In nucleotides, the CDR3 is TGCGCCAGCAGCTTGCGGACAGGGGGCAACGATGGCTACACCTTC. Residues: CASSLRTGGNDGYTF. V and J are TRBV5-1 and TRBJ1-2, with 11 nucleotides matching TRBD1. The CDR3 covers 15 residues. The germline V gene encodes CDR1 SGHRS and CDR2 YFSETQ. Trimming at V came to 1 base and at J to 6 bases, leaving 5 bases not matched to a gene.

In this sample, this clonotype turned up many times. This rearrangement joins TRBV7-3 to TRBJ2-1; TRBD2 agrees at 15 bases. Germline V CDR1 and CDR2: SGHTA, FQGTGA. The junction had 10 bases not matched to a gene; V was cut back by 4 bases and J by 6 bases. The CDR3 runs 18 residues. The CDR3 nucleotides are TGTGCCAGCAGCTCGAGCTACGGACTAGCGGGGGGGCCCAATGAGCAGTTCTTC. This encodes CASSSSYGLAGGPNEQFF.

This clonotype was recorded many times. The rearrangement uses TRBV5-1 and TRBJ2-1; 9 positions agree with TRBD1. The CDR3 sequence is 13 residues long. The V gene's germline CDR1 is SGHRS and CDR2 YFSETQ. J was trimmed by 9 bases and V by 4 bases; bases with no gene match: 5. Here the CDR3 reads CASSIQGAGEQFF. The CDR3 DNA follows: TGCGCCAGCAGCATACAGGGGGCCGGTGAGCAGTTCTTC.

This clonotype came up many times. Here the CDR3 reads CASSVTGRDYEQYF. The CDR3 DNA follows: TGTGCCAGCAGTGTGACCGGACGGGACTACGAGCAGTACTTC. The chain is built from TRBV6-1 and TRBJ2-7; D is perhaps TRBD2 (5 bases). The CDR3 spans 14 residues. Between the trimmed V and J ends, which lost 4 bases and 3 bases, there was a span of 13 bases. The germline V gene has CDR1 MNHNS and CDR2 SASEGT.

This clonotype appeared many times. The chain employs TRBV10-3 and TRBJ1-2; a weak D match, TRBD1 (5 bases). V was trimmed by 6 bases and J by 6 bases, leaving 11 bases between them. The CDR3 consists of 12 residues. Germline V gives CDR1 ENHRY, CDR2 SYGVKD. CDR3 nucleotide sequence: TGTGCCATCAGCCGGGGGGTCCATGGCTACACCTTC. As protein: CAISRGVHGYTF.

This clonotype was found many times. The chain's CDR3 is CASSTEQGLAEAFF. CDR3 DNA: TGTGCCAGCAGCACCGAGCAGGGGCTGGCTGAAGCTTTCTTT. The chain has TRBV6-6 and TRBJ1-1, with a tentative D call TRBD1 (6 bases). The V gene's germline CDR1 is MNHNY and CDR2 SVGAGI (reference sequence). V was cut by 6 bases and J by 6 bases, with 17 bases left in between. The CDR3 has 14 residues.

At least ten counts were recorded for this clonotype. V and J are TRBV15 and TRBJ2-3; TRBD2 aligns across 9 bases. V gave up 3 bases and J gave up 4 bases; unmatched junction bases: 5. Looked up from germline, CDR1 is LNHNV and CDR2 is YYDKDF (reference sequence). CDR3 size: 15 residues. The CDR3 loop reads CATSRGGLAPDTQYF. In DNA, the CDR3 is TGTGCCACCAGCAGGGGGGGACTAGCTCCAGATACGCAGTATTTT.

This clonotype was recorded at least ten times. The chain couples TRBV20-1 to TRBJ1-1; D unresolved. V was shortened by 0 bases and J by 3 bases, with 14 bases between the two germline ends. The CDR3 has 15 amino acids. From germline, CDR1 is DFQATT and CDR2 SNEGSKA (reference sequence). CDR3 protein: CSARDRPLRDTEAFF. CDR3 sequence (DNA): TGCAGTGCTAGAGATCGACCTCTTCGGGACACTGAAGCTTTCTTT.

This clonotype was observed at least ten times. V is TRBV2 and J is TRBJ1-1, with unresolved D. The CDR3 has 13 residues. The ends were cut back, 4 bases at V and 5 bases at J, with 11 bases in the middle. The germline gives CDR1 SNHLY, CDR2 FYNNEI. The CDR3 reads CASSGEAGTEAFF. The CDR3 DNA reads TGTGCCAGCAGTGGTGAAGCGGGGACTGAAGCTTTCTTT.

At least ten counts were recorded for this clonotype. The chain links TRBV18 to TRBJ2-3; TRBD1 matches at 7 bases. The CDR3 has 16 residues. J was trimmed by 3 bases and V by 3 bases; bases with no gene match: 9. Germline V lookup: CDR1 KGHSH, CDR2 LQKENI. Here the CDR3 DNA reads TGTGCCAGCTCACCCTCCCCGGGACAGAAAACAGATACGCAGTATTTT. Its translation: CASSPSPGQKTDTQYF.

This clonotype was seen many times. The rearrangement uses TRBV27 and TRBJ2-7, with a weak D call TRBD2 (6 bases). V lost 5 bases and J 0 bases, leaving 14 bases between the germline ends. The germline gives CDR1 MNHEY, CDR2 SMNVEV (reference sequence). The CDR3 length is 15 residues. In DNA, the CDR3 is TGTGCCAGCAGTCCCACTAGCATAGGCTCCTACGAGCAGTACTTC. Amino acids: CASSPTSIGSYEQYF.

This clonotype has ten or more counts. The chain is built from TRBV5-1 and TRBJ1-1; 11 bases agree with TRBD1. The CDR3 extends over 13 amino acids. Trimming removed 6 bases from V and 4 bases from J; junction bases left unmatched: 2. The V gene's germline CDR1 is SGHRS and CDR2 YFSETQ. The CDR3 region has the DNA TGCGCCAGCAAGGGGACAGGGGGCACTGAAGCTTTCTTT. Its translation is CASKGTGGTEAFF.

In this sample, this clonotype turned up a few times. Germline and junction disagree at one end, which may indicate a read error. V usage is TRBV5-1 and J usage is TRBJ2-2; tentatively, D is TRBD1 or TRBD2 (5 bases each). CDR3 size: 14 residues. Germline V CDR1 and CDR2: SGHRS, YFSETQ. CDR3: CASNPTVNTGALFF. The CDR3 nucleotides are TGCGCCAGCAACCCCACAGTCAACACCGGGGCGCTGTTTTTT.

Ten or more counts support this clonotype. The CDR3 protein is CASSGTVSHEAFF. The CDR3 DNA sequence: TGTGCCAGCAGTGGTACAGTATCACATGAAGCTTTCTTT. The rearrangement uses TRBV12-3 or TRBV12-4 and TRBJ1-1; unclear D gene. This CDR3 is built from 13 residues. Between the trimmed V and J ends, which lost 5 bases and 7 bases, there was a span of 14 bases.

This clonotype has ten or more counts. Here the CDR3 reads CASRGTGAYEQYF. The DNA of the CDR3 is TGCGCCAGCAGGGGGACAGGGGCATACGAGCAGTACTTC. V gene TRBV10-2 combines with J gene TRBJ2-7; 10 positions agree with TRBD1. CDR1 and CDR2 (germline): WSHSY, SAAADI. This CDR3 region has 13 residues. With 6 bases clipped from V and 4 bases from J, the junction kept 3 bases outside the gene matches.

This clonotype was seen many times. The chain carries TRBV7-2 and TRBJ2-7; D is uncertain. This CDR3 region has 11 residues. Germline values: CDR1 SGHTA, CDR2 FQGNSA. V was pared by 5 bases and J by 3 bases, with 5 bases between. In DNA form, the CDR3 reads TGTGCCAGCAGCCCTTACTACGAGCAGTACTTC. It codes for CASSPYYEQYF.

Ten or more counts support this clonotype. The V call is TRBV20-1, the J call TRBJ1-3; D gene ambiguous. The CDR3 loop spans 13 amino acids. Germline V lookup: CDR1 DFQATT, CDR2 SNEGSKA (reference sequence). V lost 2 bases, J lost 0 bases, and 5 bases lay in between. The CDR3 sequence: CSARRHSGNTIYF. As DNA, the CDR3 is TGCAGTGCTAGAAGGCACTCTGGAAACACCATATATTTT.

This clonotype appeared many times. The V gene is TRBV6-6, the J gene TRBJ2-3, with D hard to call. CDR1 and CDR2 (germline): MNHNY, SVGAGI (reference sequence). The CDR3 loop spans 12 amino acids. V shed 6 bases and J shed 2 bases, with 6 bases lying between them. The CDR3 DNA reads TGTGCCAGCAGGGGCCACACAGATACGCAGTATTTT. Translation: CASRGHTDTQYF.

This clonotype appeared many times. The V call is TRBV5-1, the J call TRBJ1-2; 7 positions match TRBD1. With V trimmed by 4 bases and J by 0 bases, 6 bases remained unmatched. The CDR3 runs 15 residues. Germline CDR1 reads SGHRS; CDR2 reads YFSETQ. The CDR3 region has the DNA TGCGCCAGCAGCCTACTACAGGGGCCTAACTATGGCTACACCTTC. It yields the protein CASSLLQGPNYGYTF.